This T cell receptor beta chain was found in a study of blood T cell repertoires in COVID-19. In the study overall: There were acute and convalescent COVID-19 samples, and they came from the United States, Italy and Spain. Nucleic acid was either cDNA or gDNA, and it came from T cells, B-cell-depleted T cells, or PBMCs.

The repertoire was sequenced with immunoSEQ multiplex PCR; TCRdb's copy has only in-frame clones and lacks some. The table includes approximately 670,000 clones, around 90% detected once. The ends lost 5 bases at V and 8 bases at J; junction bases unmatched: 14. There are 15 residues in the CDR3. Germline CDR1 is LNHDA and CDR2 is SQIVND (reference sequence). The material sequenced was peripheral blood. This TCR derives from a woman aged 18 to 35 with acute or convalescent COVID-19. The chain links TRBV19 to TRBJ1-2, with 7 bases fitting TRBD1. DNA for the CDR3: TGTGCCAGTAGTCCCCTGACAGGGCTGAAAGTGGGCTACACCTTC. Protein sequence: CASSPLTGLKVGYTF.